This T cell receptor beta chain appears in the sequencing data of a study of CD8 T cells in Susac syndrome. About 0.5 to 1 ug RNA was reverse transcribed with random hexamers. Amplification of TCR beta CDR3 used immunoSEQ multiplex PCR across 54 Vbeta and 13 Jbeta. TCRdb re-called the immunoSEQ multiplex PCR reads with MiXCR, one entry per CDR3 protein. Among some 300,000 distinct CDR3 sequences listed, approximately 85% were seen once. General study findings and limits: The authors acknowledged that the study's TCR sequencing and HLA analysis involved relatively few individuals.

A remark on this clonotype: Its antigen is currently unknown.

Negative isolation was applied to CD8+ and CD4+ T cells, and FACS enrichment was applied to TEMRA cells. CDR1 and CDR2 from the germline V gene are GTSNPN and SVGIG (reference sequence). The CDR3 is 14 residues long. Trimming removed 8 bases from V and 2 bases from J; junction bases left unmatched: 9. Sequencing used CD8+ T cells from PBMCs. This sequence originates from a human donor with multiple sclerosis. The gene calls are TRBV30 and TRBJ1-5; 7 nucleotides agree with TRBD1. CDR3 sequence (DNA): TGTGCCGCCAGACAGGGTCGGGGCAATCAGCCCCAGCATTTT. Translation gives CAARQGRGNQPQHF.